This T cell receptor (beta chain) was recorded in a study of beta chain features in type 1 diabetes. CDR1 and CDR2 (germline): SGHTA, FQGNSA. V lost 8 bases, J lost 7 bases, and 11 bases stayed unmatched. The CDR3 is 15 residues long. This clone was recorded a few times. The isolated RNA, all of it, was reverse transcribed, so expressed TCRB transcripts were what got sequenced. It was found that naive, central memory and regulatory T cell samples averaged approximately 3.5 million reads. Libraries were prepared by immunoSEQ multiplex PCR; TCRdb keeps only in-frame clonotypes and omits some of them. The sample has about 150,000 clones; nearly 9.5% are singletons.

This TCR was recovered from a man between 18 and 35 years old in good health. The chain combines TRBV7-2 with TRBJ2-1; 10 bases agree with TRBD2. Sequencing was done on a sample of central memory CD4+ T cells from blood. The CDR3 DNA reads TGTGCCAGCCTCTATAGCGGGGGGCCGAGGAATGAGCAGTTCTTC. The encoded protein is CASLYSGGPRNEQFF.